This TCR beta chain was observed in a study of blood T cell repertoires in COVID-19. Turning to the study itself: Acute-phase and convalescent COVID-19 samples originated in the United States, Italy and Spain.

Here immunoSEQ multiplex PCR was the method, and the copy in TCRdb shows in-frame clones only, minus some. The sample lists 150,000 or so clones, roughly nine tenths seen once, with roughly 15% in the top ten. This CDR3 is 15 amino acids long. Germline V gene data show CDR1 as MNHEY and CDR2 as SVGAGI. With 7 bases clipped from V and 9 bases from J, the junction kept 13 bases outside the gene matches. The sample was peripheral blood. The chain carries TRBV6-5 and TRBJ2-3; 10 nucleotides line up with TRBD1. The source is a woman aged 40 to 55 with acute or convalescent COVID-19. Here the CDR3 reads CASTLGRDRGNTQYF. CDR3 coding DNA: TGTGCCAGCACCCTTGGTCGGGACAGGGGTAACACGCAGTATTTT.